This TCR beta chain was obtained from a study of molecular identifiers for immune sequencing clone quantification. CDR1 is SEHNR, CDR2 FQNEAQ, per germline (reference sequence). The CDR3 loop spans 13 amino acids. Trimming took 3 bases from V and 13 from J; bases not matched to a gene: 9. This clonotype showed up many times. Previously described methods and listed TCR primers were used for bulk TCR libraries. TCRdb ran MiXCR on the PCR reads and lists one entry per CDR3 protein. The sample records about 67,000 distinct CDR3 sequences, around 17% being singletons. With 10%, 30% or 50% of RNA, about 17,000 to 1,100,000 naive CD8 T cells were sequenced. When naive CD8 T cells were sorted, they were gated as CD8+CD4-CCR7+CD45RA+.

This clonotype was sampled from a human donor in good health. Some libraries in this study had Jurkat cell RNA spiked in. Sequenced input: naive CD8+ T cells from blood, with Jurkat cell RNA spiked in. Noted subset: FACS-sorted CD8+CD4-CCR7+CD45RA+ naive T cells. The gene calls are TRBV7-9 and TRBJ2-7, with 10 bases that match TRBD2. The CDR3 is CASSFKREGRFYF. The DNA for the CDR3 is TGTGCCAGCAGCTTCAAGCGGGAGGGCCGCTTCTACTTC.